This paragraph covers one T cell receptor (beta chain) sequence. This record belongs to a study of control samples from healthy donors and cancer patients. Method: immunoSEQ multiplex PCR; TCRdb's copy keeps in-frame clones and lacks some. This sample has some 150,000 clones, with about 94% found just once. Trimming took 5 bases from V and 0 from J; bases not matched to a gene: 6. This CDR3 is built from 15 residues. Germline V gene data show CDR1 as SEHNR and CDR2 as FQNEAQ (reference sequence). This clonotype was sampled from a man aged 55-75 years with colorectal cancer. The genes are TRBV7-9 and TRBJ2-7; TRBD2 matches 8 bases. Sequenced material: PBMCs. The CDR3 DNA sequence: TGTGCCAGCAGCCGGGGGGGGGCGAACTCCTACGAGCAGTACTTC. Translating it yields CASSRGGANSYEQYF.